This passage covers 7 T cell receptor beta chains from one sample sequenced in a study of cytomegalovirus exposure and HLA in healthy donors. The PCR employed 60 Vbeta primers together with 13 Jbeta primers. The table came from immunoSEQ multiplex PCR; TCRdb's copy has only in-frame clones and leaves some out. The sample yields about 33,000 clones, nearly 55% seen once. Source material: PBMCs. Every receptor here comes from a woman in her thirties or forties in good health and CMV-seropositive.

The chain is built from TRBV6-5 and TRBJ1-2; the match to TRBD1 covers 8 bases. The germline V gene has CDR1 MNHEY and CDR2 SVGAGI. J gave up 3 bases and V 4 bases, and 7 bases lay outside the gene matches. The CDR3 runs to 15 residues. CDR3 coding DNA: TGTGCCAGCAGTTGGGCCGCAGGGGGCGACTATGGCTACACCTTC. Encoded protein: CASSWAAGGDYGYTF.

This clone was picked up a small number of times. The chain uses TRBV6-6 and TRBJ1-1, with no clear D. Germline CDR1 reads MNHNY; CDR2 reads SVGAGI (reference sequence). Trimming cost V 6 bases and J 2 bases, with 4 bases left between them. The CDR3 spans 11 residues. This chain's CDR3 is CASRLNTEAFF. CDR3 coding DNA: TGTGCCAGCAGGCTAAACACTGAAGCTTTCTTT.

The rearrangement uses TRBV2 and TRBJ2-7; D is unclear. The germline V gene encodes CDR1 SNHLY and CDR2 FYNNEI. The CDR3 has 12 amino acids. The V end was cut by 6 bases, the J end by 5 bases, with 11 bases between. The CDR3 DNA reads as TGTGCCAGCAGCGCTACCCGAAACGAGCAGTACTTC. It translates to CASSATRNEQYF.

CDR3 nucleotide sequence: TGCGCCAGCAGCGGGACAGGAAGCTCTGGAAACACCATATATTTT. This translates into CASSGTGSSGNTIYF. The J gene is TRBJ1-3, the V gene TRBV5-1; 8 bases are shared with TRBD1. CDR1 is SGHRS, CDR2 YFSETQ, per germline. V gave up 4 bases and J gave up 0 bases; unmatched junction bases: 3. CDR3 length: 15 residues.

This sequence joins TRBV5-6 and TRBJ1-2, with D hard to call. From germline, CDR1 is SGHDT and CDR2 YYEEEE. V was clipped by 0 bases and J by 8 bases, with 11 bases between them. This CDR3 has 13 amino acids. The CDR3 spells CASSLDVSVGYTF. The DNA of the CDR3 is TGTGCCAGCAGCTTGGACGTTTCAGTAGGCTACACCTTC.

A few counts support this clone. The chain carries TRBV7-6 and TRBJ1-4, with unresolved D. The germline V gene has CDR1 SGHVS and CDR2 FNYEAQ. CDR3 size: 16 residues. The ends were cut back, 2 bases at V and 5 bases at J, with 15 bases in the middle. This chain's CDR3 is CASSLNSAGVNEKLFF. Here the CDR3 DNA reads TGTGCCAGCAGCTTAAATAGTGCAGGCGTCAATGAAAAACTGTTTTTT.

This chain links TRBV11-2 with TRBJ1-6; TRBD1 matches 7 bases. CDR1 and CDR2 (germline): SGHAT, FQNNGV. With 1 base clipped from V and 9 bases from J, the junction kept 6 bases outside the gene matches. This CDR3 spans 15 amino acids. CDR3 sequence reads: CASSLGSRGSSPLHF. The DNA of the CDR3 is TGTGCCAGCAGCTTAGGCTCCAGGGGGTCTTCACCCCTCCACTTT.